These 30 T cell receptor beta chains were sequenced from one sample in a study of T cell repertoires in cytomegalovirus infection. These TCRs are of unknown antigen specificity. One entry per CDR3 protein results from TCRdb running MiXCR on the reads. There are about 830,000 distinct CDR3 sequences in the sample; approximately 32% occur only once, and around an eighth lies in the top ten. Specimen: cultured CD8+ T cells from PBMCs, collected from culture after CMV antigen stimulation. Receptors originate from a human donor in good health (CMV status not recorded). Some clones in this sample may be carry-over from other donors' samples.

This clonotype was picked up a small number of times. The V call is TRBV6-5, the J call TRBJ1-2; TRBD1 is a possible D gene (5 bases). CDR3 length: 12 amino acids. Trimming took 5 bases from V and 8 from J, leaving 12 bases between them. The germline V gene has CDR1 MNHEY and CDR2 SVGAGI. The CDR3 DNA is TGTGCCAGCAGTACGGGACCCCGAGGCTACACCTTC. It specifies CASSTGPRGYTF.

Here the CDR3 reads CASRHDRDTQYF. DNA of the CDR3: TGTGCCAGCAGGCACGACCGGGATACGCAGTATTTT. The chain has TRBV12-3 or TRBV12-4 and TRBJ2-3; D gene unclear. The CDR3 totals 12 residues. V lost 6 bases and J lost 6, with 10 bases in between.

The V and J genes are TRBV9 and TRBJ1-6; weak D call: TRBD1 (5 bases). V was clipped by 4 bases and J by 4 bases, with 12 bases between them. Germline V gene lookup returns CDR1 SGDLS and CDR2 YYNGEE. The CDR3 covers 15 residues. CDR3 region: CASSRGGEYNSPLHF. The CDR3 bases are TGTGCCAGCAGCCGGGGAGGGGAGTATAATTCACCCCTCCACTTT.

This clonotype has only a few counts. The chain uses TRBV7-9 and TRBJ2-5; TRBD2 matches at 12 bases. CDR1 is SEHNR and CDR2 is FQNEAQ in the germline V gene (reference sequence). This CDR3 comprises 18 residues. After removal of 2 bases from V and 0 bases from J, the junction contained 7 bases not matched to a gene. CDR3 DNA: TGTGCCAGCAGCTTACCGACTAGCGGGGGCCAGTACCAAGAGACCCAGTACTTC. Its translation: CASSLPTSGGQYQETQYF.

This clonotype was recorded many times. J is TRBJ1-1 and V is TRBV5-4, with D unresolved. The CDR3 runs 14 residues. V lost 0 bases, J lost 2 bases, and 8 bases lay in between. The germline V gene has CDR1 SGHNT and CDR2 YYREEE (reference sequence). The CDR3 coding sequence is TGTGCCAGCAGCTTGGATCGCTACAACACTGAAGCTTTCTTT. This gives the protein CASSLDRYNTEAFF.

This clonotype was found many times. The gene calls are TRBV15 and TRBJ1-2; D might be TRBD1 (6 bases). The CDR3 sequence is 14 residues long. The V gene lost 1 base and the J gene lost 8 bases, with 14 bases spanning the gap. Per germline, CDR1 LNHNV and CDR2 YYDKDF (reference sequence). CDR3 nucleotide sequence: TGTGCCACCAGCAGAGGAGGGGGGACCGTAGGCTACACCTTC. This encodes CATSRGGGTVGYTF.

This rearrangement joins TRBV7-6 to TRBJ2-7; TRBD1 agrees at 8 bases. The CDR3 has 15 residues. Trimming cost V 5 bases and J 4 bases; bases outside gene matches: 10. Germline CDR1 reads SGHVS; CDR2 reads FNYEAQ. CDR3 sequence reads: CASSPDGQGDYEQYF. The DNA for the CDR3 is TGTGCCAGCAGCCCCGATGGACAGGGCGATTACGAGCAGTACTTC.

This chain connects TRBV2 to TRBJ1-2; TRBD1 aligns across 7 bases. From germline, CDR1 is SNHLY and CDR2 FYNNEI. This CDR3 comprises 13 residues. Losses at the gene ends were 8 bases for V and 8 bases for J; bases not matched to a gene: 11. CDR3: CASGPDRVEGYTF. CDR3 sequence (DNA): TGTGCCAGCGGGCCCGACAGGGTGGAAGGCTACACCTTC.

This rearrangement joins TRBV6-5 to TRBJ1-1, with 8 bases aligning to TRBD1. The trim removed 5 bases at V and 6 bases at J, leaving 5 bases unmatched. The V gene's germline CDR1 is MNHEY and CDR2 SVGAGI. The CDR3 consists of 13 residues. CDR3 sequence: CASSTTGGSEAFF. The CDR3 nucleotides are TGTGCCAGCAGTACTACAGGGGGTTCTGAAGCTTTCTTT.

The rearrangement uses TRBV14 and TRBJ2-2; no clear D. This CDR3 has 15 residues. Germline V gives CDR1 SGHDN, CDR2 FVKESK. V was shortened by 3 bases and J by 9 bases, with 17 bases between the two germline ends. Written as DNA, the CDR3 is TGTGCCAGCAGCCATCTGGATCTCGGCGAGTGGGAGCTGTTTTTT. Translation: CASSHLDLGEWELFF.

The table lists this clonotype with many counts. The chain couples TRBV7-4 to TRBJ2-6, with 9 bases fitting TRBD2. J was trimmed by 2 bases and V by 8 bases; bases with no gene match: 4. From germline, CDR1 is SGHVT and CDR2 SQSDAQ. The CDR3 sequence is 15 residues long. The CDR3 spells CASRGGAPGANVLTF. CDR3 nucleotide sequence: TGTGCCAGCCGCGGGGGGGCCCCTGGGGCCAACGTCCTGACTTTC.

The chain uses TRBV7-2 and TRBJ2-7; 7 positions agree with TRBD1. Germline values: CDR1 SGHTA, CDR2 FQGNSA. The CDR3 sequence is 16 residues long. After removal of 1 base from V and 7 bases from J, the junction contained 13 bases not matched to a gene. CDR3 protein: CASSLGRGNYRSEQYV. As DNA, the CDR3 is TGTGCCAGCAGCTTAGGCAGGGGGAACTATCGTAGTGAGCAGTACGTC.

The CDR3: CASRPGTITNEKLFF. In nucleotides, the CDR3 is TGTGCCAGCAGACCTGGGACAATAACTAATGAAAAACTGTTTTTT. The chain is built from TRBV12-3 or TRBV12-4 and TRBJ1-4; maybe TRBD1 (6 bases). This CDR3 is built from 15 residues. The V end lost 6 bases, the J end lost 1 base, and 12 bases lay between the germline ends.

In its sample, this clonotype was seen many times. The V gene is TRBV7-2, the J gene TRBJ1-3; maybe TRBD1 (5 bases). CDR1 is SGHTA and CDR2 is FQGNSA in the germline V gene. V was pared by 5 bases and J by 0 bases, with 11 bases between. The CDR3 sequence is 15 residues long. CDR3 loop: CASSATTVSGNTIYF. The CDR3 DNA follows: TGTGCCAGCAGCGCCACGACAGTCTCTGGAAACACCATATATTTT.

This clonotype was recorded a few times. The chain has TRBV27 and TRBJ2-1; 9 positions agree with TRBD2. Germline V gene data show CDR1 as MNHEY and CDR2 as SMNVEV (reference sequence). With 3 bases clipped from V and 7 bases from J, the junction kept 7 bases outside the gene matches. This CDR3 region has 15 residues. The CDR3 is CASSLRRGGQNEQFF. The CDR3 DNA reads TGTGCCAGCAGTTTGAGGCGGGGGGGCCAGAATGAGCAGTTCTTC.

This chain joins TRBV7-6 and TRBJ2-7; 9 bases line up with TRBD1. Per the germline V gene, CDR1 is SGHVS and CDR2 is FNYEAQ. The CDR3 has 14 residues. Unmatched junction bases numbered 9, after V lost 3 bases and J lost 9 bases. The CDR3 loop is CASSFWTGDVGQYF. CDR3 DNA sequence: TGTGCCAGCAGCTTTTGGACAGGGGACGTAGGGCAGTACTTC.

CDR3 in amino acids: CASSPRDRAGTDTQYF. DNA of the CDR3: TGTGCCAGCAGCCCCCGGGACAGGGCAGGCACAGATACGCAGTATTTT. The V and J genes are TRBV13 and TRBJ2-3, with 9 bases aligning to TRBD1. V was pared by 5 bases and J by 1 base, with 7 bases of the junction left unmatched. Germline values: CDR1 PRHDT, CDR2 FYEKMQ (reference sequence). This CDR3 is built from 16 residues.

The chain employs TRBV7-1 and TRBJ2-5; 7 bases line up with TRBD2. Being an ORF, TRBV7-1 has a function that is uncertain. CDR3 size: 15 residues. V trimming: 5 bases; J trimming: 1 base; junction bases outside the gene matches: 7. Written as DNA, the CDR3 is TGTGCCAGCAGCCCCAAGACGGGGGGCCAAGAGACCCAGTACTTC. Translation gives CASSPKTGGQETQYF.

This clonotype has ten or more counts. The chain recombines TRBV7-2 with TRBJ2-1; maybe TRBD1 (5 bases). The CDR3 extends over 14 amino acids. Deletions cut 5 bases from V and 8 bases from J, with 16 bases between. Per germline, CDR1 SGHTA and CDR2 FQGNSA. CDR3 sequence: CASSNIIGHYEQFF. In DNA, the CDR3 is TGTGCCAGCAGCAACATTATCGGACATTATGAGCAGTTCTTC.

This chain links TRBV12-3 or TRBV12-4 with TRBJ1-5; 8 nucleotides align to TRBD1. The CDR3 runs 14 residues. V lost 4 bases to trimming and J lost 6 bases; unmatched junction nucleotides: 5. Here the CDR3 reads CASSWTGTTQPQHF. In DNA form, the CDR3 reads TGTGCCAGCAGTTGGACAGGGACGACTCAGCCCCAGCATTTT.

The table lists this clonotype with a few counts. The chain carries TRBV19 and TRBJ2-7, with TRBD1 matching 9 bases. The CDR3 has 16 residues. Per the germline V gene, CDR1 is LNHDA and CDR2 is SQIVND (reference sequence). With 3 bases clipped from V and 3 bases from J, the junction kept 9 bases outside the gene matches. In DNA, the CDR3 is TGTGCCAGTAGTATTGAGGCGGGACAGGGACTCTACGAGCAGTACTTC. Amino acids: CASSIEAGQGLYEQYF.

This clonotype was seen ten or more times. The V and J genes are TRBV7-9 and TRBJ1-2; D may be TRBD1 (5 bases). Germline lookup yields CDR1 SEHNR and CDR2 FQNEAQ (reference sequence). The CDR3 totals 15 residues. V dropped 6 bases and J dropped 0 bases, with 14 bases sitting between them. CDR3 sequence: CASRDGTPANYGYTF. CDR3 DNA sequence: TGTGCCAGCAGGGACGGGACTCCTGCTAACTATGGCTACACCTTC.

Only a few counts were recorded for this clonotype. J is TRBJ2-2 and V is TRBV27; D is perhaps TRBD1 (5 bases). V lost 4 bases and J lost 8, with 8 bases in between. The CDR3 has 12 residues. Germline CDR1 and CDR2: MNHEY and SMNVEV (reference sequence). CDR3 loop: CASSYWTGELFF. As DNA, the CDR3 is TGTGCCAGCAGTTATTGGACAGGGGAGCTGTTTTTT.

This clonotype was counted only a few times. The J gene is TRBJ1-5, the V gene TRBV6-2 or TRBV6-3; D not resolved. Germline CDR1 reads MNHEY; CDR2 reads SVGEGT. The CDR3 length is 18 residues. The germline V and J ends were trimmed by 2 bases and 3 bases, with 20 bases remaining between them. The CDR3 nucleotides read TGTGCCAGCAGTTACCCCCTCCCGACAAGACTCTTCAATCAGCCCCAGCATTTT. It encodes CASSYPLPTRLFNQPQHF.

This clonotype was picked up many times. The J gene is TRBJ2-3, the V gene TRBV27; D might be TRBD2 (6 bases). The V end lost 6 bases, the J end lost 6 bases, and 25 bases lay between the germline ends. Germline V gene data show CDR1 as MNHEY and CDR2 as SMNVEV (reference sequence). The CDR3 spans 17 residues. CDR3 sequence reads: CASSPGSGEPFVDTQYF. The CDR3 DNA reads as TGTGCCAGCAGCCCCGGGTCGGGGGAACCTTTTGTCGATACGCAGTATTTT.

This clonotype was detected many times. This sequence joins TRBV12-3 or TRBV12-4 and TRBJ2-5, with unresolved D. The CDR3 is 14 residues long. V shed 7 bases and J shed 1 base, with 13 bases lying between them. CDR3: CASTMGYGQETQYF. The DNA of the CDR3 is TGTGCCAGCACCATGGGGTACGGCCAAGAGACCCAGTACTTC.

The genes are TRBV12-3 or TRBV12-4 and TRBJ1-5; the match to TRBD1 covers 8 bases. This CDR3 contains 15 residues. The J segment lost 5 bases and the V segment lost 7 bases, leaving 10 bases of the junction unmatched. Here the CDR3 DNA reads TGTGCCAGCATTCATTCGGACAGGGTAGATCAGCCCCAGCATTTT. Translated: CASIHSDRVDQPQHF.

The table lists this clonotype with a few counts. The chain employs TRBV2 and TRBJ2-2, with D tentatively TRBD1 (5 bases). V lost 9 bases and J 3 bases, leaving 11 bases between the germline ends. The CDR3 covers 13 residues. CDR1 is SNHLY and CDR2 is FYNNEI in the germline V gene. CDR3 amino acids: CARGPMHTGELFF. The CDR3, as DNA: TGTGCCAGGGGGCCGATGCACACCGGGGAGCTGTTTTTT.

The genes are TRBV7-9 and TRBJ2-7, with TRBD1 as a possible D gene (5 bases). Germline values: CDR1 SEHNR, CDR2 FQNEAQ (reference sequence). Trimming shortened V by 5 bases and J by 3 bases, and 11 bases separated the two germline ends. This CDR3 is 13 amino acids long. The CDR3 sequence: CASSPTVNYEQYF. As DNA, the CDR3 is TGTGCCAGCAGCCCGACAGTGAACTACGAGCAGTACTTC.

This clonotype was detected only a few times. The CDR3, as DNA: TGTGCCAGCAGCCAAGAAGTGGAATTGCAAGCTAACTATGGCTACACCTTC. This codes for CASSQEVELQANYGYTF. The rearrangement links TRBV4-2 to TRBJ1-2, with unresolved D. V was cut by 0 bases and J by 0 bases, with 14 bases left in between. Per the germline V gene, CDR1 is LGHNA and CDR2 is YNFKEQ. The CDR3 covers 17 residues.